This paragraph covers one T cell receptor (beta chain) sequence. Antigen unknown. Other DNA sequences from this sample encode an identical CDR3 as well. These data originate in a study of shared clonotypes between healthy human individuals. Study results and limitations: The represented genetic and exposure-history diversity was limited by the small number of donors.

The naive CD8 subset, CD45RO-negative cells positively selected for CCR7, excluded terminally differentiated effector memory CD45RA+ cells. Germline values: CDR1 SQVTM, CDR2 ANQGSEA. Unmatched junction bases numbered 3, after V lost 6 bases and J lost 4 bases. The CDR3 extends over 11 amino acids. Each subset's genomic DNA was shared equally among a number of immunoSEQ plates. An approximately 210 ng quantity of DNA, 25,000 to 35,000 T cell genomes, went into the sorted-subset replicate PCRs. Profiled with immunoSEQ multiplex PCR; TCRdb holds only in-frame clones, not every one. The data contain around 1.9 million clones, about 93% of them singletons.

The rearrangement links TRBV29-1 to TRBJ2-7; 7 bases fit TRBD1. Input material: naive CD8+ T cells from PBMCs. This receptor was obtained from a man aged 18 to 35 in good health. Some clones in this sample may be carry-over from other donors' samples. The CDR3 DNA reads as TGCAGCGTGGGGACAGTTTACGAGCAGTACTTC. It codes for CSVGTVYEQYF.